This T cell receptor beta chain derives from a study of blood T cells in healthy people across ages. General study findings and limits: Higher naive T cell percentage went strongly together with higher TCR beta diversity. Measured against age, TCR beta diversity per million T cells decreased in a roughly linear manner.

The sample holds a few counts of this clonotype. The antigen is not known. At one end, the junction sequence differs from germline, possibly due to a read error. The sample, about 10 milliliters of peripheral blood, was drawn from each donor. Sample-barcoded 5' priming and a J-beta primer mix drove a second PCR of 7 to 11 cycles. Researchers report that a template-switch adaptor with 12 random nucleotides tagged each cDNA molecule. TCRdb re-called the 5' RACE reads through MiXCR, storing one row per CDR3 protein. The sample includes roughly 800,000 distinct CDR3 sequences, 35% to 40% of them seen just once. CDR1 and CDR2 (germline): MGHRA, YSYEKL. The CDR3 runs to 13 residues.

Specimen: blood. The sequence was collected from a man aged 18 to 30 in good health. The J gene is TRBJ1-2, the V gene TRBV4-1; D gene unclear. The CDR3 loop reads CASSQPNWEGYTF. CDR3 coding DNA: TGCGCTAGCAGCCAACCGAATTGGGAAGGCTACACCTTC.